This TCR beta chain was recorded in a study of cytomegalovirus exposure and HLA in healthy donors. About the research overall: Per a later analysis, the roughly 690 first-cohort and 120 or so validation repertoires shared one platform.

Sequencing was performed with immunoSEQ multiplex PCR; in TCRdb, only in-frame clones are kept and a portion is missing. The sample lists 85,000 to 90,000 clones; 96% were seen once. Germline lookup yields CDR1 SEHNR and CDR2 FQNEAQ (reference sequence). This CDR3 comprises 14 residues. The V end was cut by 1 base, the J end by 3 bases, with 7 bases between. This TCR was sampled from a man younger than 35 in good health and CMV-seronegative. The material sequenced was PBMCs. The V and J genes are TRBV7-9 and TRBJ1-5, with D possibly matching TRBD1 (5 bases). The CDR3 DNA reads as TGTGCCAGCAGCTTAGACAGGTCCAATCAGCCCCAGCATTTT. Amino acid sequence: CASSLDRSNQPQHF. The full variable domain, with the rest looked up from reference TRBV7-9 and TRBJ1-5, is DTGVSQNPRHKITKRGQNVTFRCDPISEHNRLYWYRQTLGQGPEFLTYFQNEAQLEKSRLLSDRFSAERPKGSFSTLEIQRTEQGDSAMYLCASSLDRSNQPQHFGDGTRLSIL.